This T cell receptor (beta chain) was sequenced for a study of blood T cell repertoires in COVID-19. Overall study: Samples of COVID-19 (acute and convalescent) were obtained from the United States, Italy and Spain. The cDNA or gDNA used as material had been derived from T cells, B-cell-depleted T cells, or PBMCs.

Authors' data handling: Researchers report that nucleated cell counts were estimated from reference gene primer amplification. TCRdb's copy holds only in-frame clones and misses some; the assay was immunoSEQ multiplex PCR. V, J and clone size are those of that table, while D and trimming were read from the DNA. Of about 160,000 clones listed, roughly 85% are singletons. The V end lost 8 bases, the J end lost 5 bases, and 11 bases lay between the germline ends. This CDR3 is 12 amino acids long. This TCR derives from a human donor with acute or convalescent COVID-19. The donor label of this sample is uncertain. Sequenced: peripheral blood. The chain employs TRBV12-3 or TRBV12-4 and TRBJ2-3, with a tentative D call TRBD2 (5 bases). Here the CDR3 reads CASCDGGDTQYF. The CDR3 bases are TGTGCCAGCTGTGACGGAGGAGATACGCAGTATTTT.